The 26 T cell receptor beta chains presented below share a single source sample, sequenced in a study of cytotoxic CD8 clonotypes in ibrutinib-treated CLL. Sequencing was performed with immunoSEQ multiplex PCR; in TCRdb, only in-frame clones are kept and a portion is missing. The top ten hold roughly 6.4% of the sample, which has more than 200,000 clones, around 75% seen once. The material was PBMCs, obtained after 12 months of ibrutinib treatment. Source of these receptors: a human donor with chronic lymphocytic leukemia.

CDR3 sequence reads: CASSLGVGGRSYEQYF. As DNA, the CDR3 is TGTGCCAGCAGCTTAGGAGTTGGGGGCAGATCCTACGAGCAGTACTTC. This rearrangement joins TRBV7-2 to TRBJ2-7; a possible D gene is TRBD1 (6 bases). V shed 1 base and J shed 1 base, with 14 bases lying between them. Germline assignment: CDR1 SGHTA and CDR2 FQGNSA. CDR3 length: 16 residues.

The table lists this clone with a few counts. This chain uses TRBV7-9 with TRBJ1-2; 8 nucleotides line up with TRBD1. V was clipped by 4 bases and J by 3 bases; unmatched bases: 7. The CDR3 totals 15 residues. Germline V gene lookup returns CDR1 SEHNR and CDR2 FQNEAQ (reference sequence). The CDR3 loop is CASSSQGARDYGYTF. CDR3 coding DNA: TGTGCCAGCAGCTCGCAGGGGGCGCGTGACTATGGCTACACCTTC. The full variable domain, completed using reference TRBV7-9 and TRBJ1-2, is DTGVSQNPRHKITKRGQNVTFRCDPISEHNRLYWYRQTLGQGPEFLTYFQNEAQLEKSRLLSDRFSAERPKGSFSTLEIQRTEQGDSAMYLCASSSQGARDYGYTFGSGTRLTVV.

The table lists this clone with many counts. Distinct nucleotide sequences in the sample also encode this CDR3. V and J are TRBV7-9 and TRBJ1-3; D not resolved. The CDR3 is 12 residues long. V was shortened by 3 bases and J by 3 bases, with 3 bases between the two germline ends. Germline V gene sequence: CDR1 SEHNR, CDR2 FQNEAQ (reference sequence). Here the CDR3 reads CASSFGGNTIYF. The CDR3 coding sequence is TGTGCCAGCAGCTTTGGTGGAAACACCATATATTTT.

The V and J genes are TRBV28 and TRBJ2-3, with 9 positions matching TRBD1. CDR1 and CDR2 (germline): MDHEN, SYDVKM. The CDR3 contains 14 residues. J gave up 5 bases and V 3 bases, and 3 bases lay outside the gene matches. The CDR3 protein is CASSLGTGKDTQYF. The CDR3 nucleotides are TGTGCCAGCAGTTTGGGGACAGGGAAAGATACGCAGTATTTT.

The genes are TRBV5-1 and TRBJ2-1, with D possibly called TRBD1 or TRBD2 (5 bases each). This CDR3 spans 13 amino acids. The V and J ends lost 3 bases and 10 bases respectively, with 14 bases between them. Germline CDR1 and CDR2: SGHRS and YFSETQ. The CDR3 DNA sequence: TGCGCCAGCAGCTGGGGGTCGGGCTGGGAGCAGTTCTTC. It codes for CASSWGSGWEQFF.

For the CDR3, the DNA is TGTGCCACCAGCAGATCGGGGGGACTACCCCACGAGCAGTACTTC. Its protein product is CATSRSGGLPHEQYF. The chain joins TRBV15 to TRBJ2-7; 7 nucleotides align to TRBD2. Trimming at V came to 2 bases and at J to 5 bases, leaving 9 bases not matched to a gene. CDR3 length: 15 amino acids. Germline V gene lookup returns CDR1 LNHNV and CDR2 YYDKDF (reference sequence).

The chain has TRBV6-6 and TRBJ2-7, with 12 bases fitting TRBD2. The length of the CDR3 is 13 residues. Germline V gives CDR1 MNHNY, CDR2 SVGAGI (reference sequence). The trim removed 10 bases at V and 7 bases at J, leaving 8 bases unmatched. CDR3 in DNA: TGTGCCACCACACGGACTAGCGGGATTGAGCAGTACTTC. The encoded protein is CATTRTSGIEQYF.

This clone was detected a few times. The gene calls are TRBV6-1 and TRBJ2-5; D perhaps matches TRBD2 (6 bases). The germline V and J ends were trimmed by 2 bases and 5 bases, with 15 bases remaining between them. The CDR3 loop spans 15 amino acids. CDR1 and CDR2 from the germline V gene are MNHNS and SASEGT. CDR3 in DNA: TGTGCCAGCAGTGAACAGGGCGGGATATGGGAGACCCAGTACTTC. Its protein product is CASSEQGGIWETQYF.

The count of this clone is one. The chain links TRBV25-1 to TRBJ1-5, with 9 bases lining up with TRBD1. Per the germline V gene, CDR1 is MGHDK and CDR2 is SYGVNS. CDR3 size: 17 residues. Germline trimming cut 3 bases from V and 0 bases from J; bases unmatched to any gene: 6. In nucleotides, the CDR3 is TGTGCCAGCAGTGAGGGGACAGGGCACTATAGCAATCAGCCCCAGCATTTT. Encoded protein: CASSEGTGHYSNQPQHF.

The chain recombines TRBV4-1 with TRBJ2-1, with TRBD1 identical over 10 bases. The germline V gene encodes CDR1 MGHRA and CDR2 YSYEKL. CDR3 size: 15 residues. The V segment lost 1 base and the J segment 9 bases; nucleotides outside the gene matches: 6. As DNA, the CDR3 is TGCGCCAGCAGCCAAGTCGGGACAGGGGACTCTGAGCAGTTCTTC. Encoded protein: CASSQVGTGDSEQFF.

This clone appeared a single time. The chain employs TRBV2 and TRBJ2-2; 8 nucleotides match TRBD1. J gave up 4 bases and V 10 bases, and 5 bases lay outside the gene matches. The germline CDR1 and CDR2 sequences are SNHLY and FYNNEI. The CDR3 has 13 residues. The CDR3 sequence: CATRDRLTGELFF. The DNA for the CDR3 is TGTGCCACCCGGGACAGGCTCACCGGGGAGCTGTTTTTT.

This chain joins TRBV6-6 and TRBJ2-1; D gene uncertain. The CDR3 contains 14 residues. Germline V gene sequence: CDR1 MNHNY, CDR2 SVGAGI (reference sequence). Trimming left V 5 bases short and J 0 bases short, with 8 bases between. CDR3 DNA sequence: TGTGCCAGCAGTGACACCAGCTCCTACAATGAGCAGTTCTTC. Protein: CASSDTSSYNEQFF.

The chain links TRBV5-1 to TRBJ1-4; no reliable D call. The CDR3 spans 16 residues. Trimming pared 1 base from V and 0 bases from J, leaving 10 bases between. Per the germline V gene, CDR1 is SGHRS and CDR2 is YFSETQ. DNA for the CDR3: TGCGCCAGCAGCTTGTCGCCACCTACAACTAATGAAAAACTGTTTTTT. Translated, it gives CASSLSPPTTNEKLFF.

This rearrangement joins TRBV5-1 to TRBJ1-1, with unresolved D. Trimming shortened V by 5 bases and J by 1 base, and 21 bases separated the two germline ends. CDR1 and CDR2 (germline): SGHRS, YFSETQ. The CDR3 is 17 amino acids. The CDR3 sequence: CASSYYRVPNSNTEAFF. DNA of the CDR3: TGCGCCAGCAGTTATTATAGGGTCCCGAACTCGAACACTGAAGCTTTCTTT.

This clone was counted a single time. The rearrangement joins TRBV7-9 to TRBJ2-7; D unclear. Trimming took off 3 bases at V and 2 bases at J, with 8 bases between the two ends. Germline CDR1 and CDR2: SEHNR and FQNEAQ (reference sequence). The CDR3 runs 13 residues. CDR3 sequence: CASSFDRTYEQYF. The CDR3 coding sequence is TGTGCCAGCAGCTTTGACCGAACCTACGAGCAGTACTTC.

The chain joins TRBV5-6 to TRBJ1-2; possible D gene TRBD1, 6 bases. The CDR3 is 15 residues long. Trimming cost V 3 bases and J 4 bases, with 16 bases left between them. The V gene's germline CDR1 is SGHDT and CDR2 YYEEEE. CDR3 amino acids: CASSWGRGEGYGYTF. As DNA, the CDR3 is TGTGCCAGCAGCTGGGGGCGGGGTGAGGGCTATGGCTACACCTTC.

The V call is TRBV27, the J call TRBJ2-7, with D perhaps assigned TRBD1 or TRBD2 (5 bases each). Germline V gene sequence: CDR1 MNHEY, CDR2 SMNVEV (reference sequence). The CDR3 is 14 amino acids. Trimming pared 8 bases from V and 3 bases from J, leaving 17 bases between. The CDR3 region has the DNA TGTGCCAGCTCCAAAGGGGCGGGCCTCTACGAGCAGTACTTC. Residues: CASSKGAGLYEQYF.

The gene calls are TRBV6-5 and TRBJ1-4; weak D call: TRBD1 (6 bases). The ends were cut back, 3 bases at V and 7 bases at J, with 9 bases in the middle. CDR1 is MNHEY, CDR2 SVGAGI, per germline. The CDR3 runs 13 residues. CDR3 sequence (DNA): TGTGCCAGCAGTTATGGGGGCGGTGAAAAACTGTTTTTT. Its translation is CASSYGGGEKLFF.

The sample holds one count of this clone. The chain is built from TRBV5-1 and TRBJ2-2; D remains unclear. Trimming stripped 0 bases from V and 0 bases from J, with 6 bases between. Germline values: CDR1 SGHRS, CDR2 YFSETQ. The CDR3 covers 15 residues. The CDR3 here is CASSLDRTNTGELFF. In DNA form, the CDR3 reads TGCGCCAGCAGCTTGGACAGAACGAACACCGGGGAGCTGTTTTTT.

The chain is built from TRBV29-1 and TRBJ2-2; D possibly corresponds to TRBD2 (5 bases). From germline, CDR1 is SQVTM and CDR2 ANQGSEA. The CDR3 loop spans 13 amino acids. V was trimmed by 3 bases and J by 6 bases, leaving 11 bases between them. The CDR3 loop is CSVDGVKAGELFF. As DNA, the CDR3 is TGCAGCGTTGACGGGGTCAAGGCCGGGGAGCTGTTTTTT.

The chain combines TRBV30 with TRBJ2-1; TRBD2 agrees at 10 bases. Germline V gene lookup returns CDR1 GTSNPN and CDR2 SVGIG (reference sequence). V dropped 0 bases and J dropped 2; count of bases not matched to a gene: 1. The CDR3 is made up of 15 amino acids. CDR3 coding DNA: TGTGCCTGGAGTGTGGGGACTAGCGCCTACAATGAGCAGTTCTTC. Its protein is CAWSVGTSAYNEQFF.

This chain connects TRBV4-2 to TRBJ1-2; unclear D gene. Per the germline V gene, CDR1 is LGHNA and CDR2 is YNFKEQ. Trimming took 0 bases from V and 3 from J, leaving 5 bases between them. The CDR3 is made up of 13 amino acids. In DNA form, the CDR3 reads TGTGCCAGCAGCCAAGATGGCGACTATGGCTACACCTTC. Amino acid sequence: CASSQDGDYGYTF.

V is TRBV9 and J is TRBJ2-1; tentatively, D is TRBD2 (6 bases). V lost 0 bases and J lost 4, with 11 bases in between. The CDR3 spans 15 residues. Germline-derived CDR1 and CDR2 are SGDLS and YYNGEE. CDR3 sequence reads: CASSVAISGYNEQFF. The CDR3 nucleotides are TGTGCCAGCAGCGTAGCCATAAGCGGGTACAATGAGCAGTTCTTC.

Comment on this clone: The same CDR3 arises from other DNA sequences in this sample as well. J is TRBJ2-7 and V is TRBV29-1; possible D gene TRBD2, 6 bases. Trimming shortened V by 6 bases and J by 4 bases, and 16 bases separated the two germline ends. Germline-derived CDR1 and CDR2 are SQVTM and ANQGSEA. The CDR3 consists of 13 residues. CDR3 sequence reads: CSVERQGGYEQYF. The CDR3 DNA sequence: TGCAGCGTCGAGAGGCAGGGAGGATACGAGCAGTACTTC.

This clone was observed a few times. The rearrangement uses TRBV4-3 and TRBJ1-4; 7 bases fit TRBD1. V lost 4 bases to trimming and J lost 7 bases; unmatched junction nucleotides: 15. This CDR3 comprises 17 residues. CDR1 is LGHNA and CDR2 is YSLEER in the germline V gene. This CDR3 reads CASSREQGIFLREKLFF. The CDR3 region has the DNA TGCGCCAGCAGCCGGGAACAGGGGATCTTCCTTCGTGAAAAACTGTTTTTT.

The genes are TRBV11-2 and TRBJ2-1; a weak D match, TRBD1 (7 bases). This CDR3 contains 19 residues. Per the germline V gene, CDR1 is SGHAT and CDR2 is FQNNGV. The ends were cut back, 6 bases at V and 8 bases at J, with 32 bases in the middle. The CDR3 loop is CASRKQGIGRAGSGDEQFF. CDR3 in DNA: TGTGCCAGCAGAAAACAGGGGATAGGTCGGGCGGGATCAGGCGATGAGCAGTTCTTC.